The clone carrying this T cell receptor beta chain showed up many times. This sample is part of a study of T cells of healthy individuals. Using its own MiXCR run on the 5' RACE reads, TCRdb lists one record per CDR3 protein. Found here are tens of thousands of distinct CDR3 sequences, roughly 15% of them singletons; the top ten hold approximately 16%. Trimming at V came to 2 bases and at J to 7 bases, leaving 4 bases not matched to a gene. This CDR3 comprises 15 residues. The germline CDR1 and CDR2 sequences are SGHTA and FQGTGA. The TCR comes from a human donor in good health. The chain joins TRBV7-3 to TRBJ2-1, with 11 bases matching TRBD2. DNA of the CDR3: TGTGCCAGCAGCTTAGTTAGCGGGGGGGCGAATGAGCAGTTCTTC. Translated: CASSLVSGGANEQFF.